Listed below are T cell receptor beta chains from one sample, sequenced in a study of control samples from healthy donors and cancer patients. Assay used: immunoSEQ multiplex PCR; TCRdb lists only in-frame clones, some missing. The sample lists some 11,000 clones; approximately 95% were seen once. Sequencing used PBMCs. Receptors were obtained from a man between 65 and 80 years old with head and neck cancer. Each CDR3 is given with its conserved first and last residue. Fields, in order: J gene, V gene, D gene, clone size, CDR3 protein, CDR3 DNA. A D gene is named only where the DNA matches it firmly. Rows give clone size only sometimes, using once, few, many, or a class for an expanded clone.

TRBJ2-3,TRBV29-1,TRBD2,once,CSAPSRGGDSDTQYF,TGCAGCGCCCCGTCTCGGGGAGGGGACTCAGATACGCAGTATTTT
TRBJ2-7,TRBV29-1,.,.,CSARGVGEQYF,TGCAGCGCCAGGGGGGTAGGCGAGCAGTACTTC
TRBJ1-5,TRBV3-1/TRBV3-2,TRBD1,.,CASSLGTGAGQPQHF,TGTGCCAGCAGCCTGGGGACAGGAGCTGGTCAGCCCCAGCATTTT
TRBJ1-5,TRBV19,TRBD1,few,CASSTGTAAAPNQPQHF,TGTGCCAGTAGTACAGGGACAGCTGCGGCTCCCAATCAGCCCCAGCATTTT
TRBJ2-2,TRBV18,TRBD2,.,CASSPNSPLAGVNTGELFF,TGTGCCAGCTCACCAAACTCACCTCTAGCGGGGGTTAACACCGGGGAGCTGTTTTTT
TRBJ2-7,TRBV6-2/TRBV6-3,.,.,CASSSYRVNYEQYF,TGTGCCAGCAGTTCATACAGGGTTAACTACGAGCAGTACTTC
TRBJ1-4,TRBV7-8,TRBD1,.,CASSRTTGRGDEKLFF,TGTGCCAGCAGCCGAACGACAGGGCGGGGGGATGAAAAACTGTTTTTT
TRBJ2-7,TRBV5-1,TRBD2,.,CASSRLSGRAWYEQYF,TGCGCCAGCAGCCGGCTTAGCGGGAGGGCCTGGTACGAGCAGTACTTC
TRBJ2-7,TRBV2,TRBD1,.,CASSSSRQGAREQYF,TGTGCCAGCAGTTCGTCCCGACAGGGGGCCCGGGAGCAGTACTTC
TRBJ2-7,TRBV2,.,once,CASSETRGAYEQYF,TGTGCCAGCAGTGAAACCCGGGGAGCCTACGAGCAGTACTTC
TRBJ1-2,TRBV19,.,.,CASSTLSTENYGYTF,TGTGCCAGTAGTACTCTCTCGACGGAAAACTATGGCTACACCTTC
TRBJ1-4,TRBV7-2,.,.,CASSLQSTNEKLFF,TGTGCCAGCAGCTTACAGTCAACTAATGAAAAACTGTTTTTT
TRBJ2-3,TRBV19,.,.,CASSIGEHTQYF,TGTGCCAGTAGTATAGGCGAGCATACGCAGTATTTT
TRBJ1-2,TRBV28,.,.,CASNLNSYGYTF,TGTGCCAGCAACCTCAATAGCTATGGCTACACCTTC
TRBJ2-1,TRBV5-4,TRBD1,once,CASSWQGAQADEQFF,TGTGCCAGCAGCTGGCAGGGGGCTCAGGCAGATGAGCAGTTCTTC
TRBJ1-5,TRBV18,.,once,CASSPNSFNQPQHF,TGTGCCAGCTCACCGAACAGTTTTAATCAGCCCCAGCATTTT
TRBJ1-6,TRBV10-2,.,.,CASRGQPNSPLHF,TGCGCCAGCAGGGGACAACCTAATTCACCCCTCCACTTT
TRBJ1-2,TRBV3-1/TRBV3-2,.,once,CASSQESRGGYGYTF,TGTGCCAGCAGCCAAGAATCGAGGGGAGGCTATGGCTACACCTTC
TRBJ2-5,TRBV2,TRBD1,.,CASSGGDRQETQYF,TGTGCCAGCAGTGGGGGGGACAGGCAAGAGACCCAGTACTTC
TRBJ2-7,TRBV7-8,TRBD2,.,CASSHTGLGLLEQYF,TGTGCCAGCAGCCACACGGGACTAGGGTTACTTGAGCAGTACTTC
TRBJ1-4,TRBV7-8,.,.,CASSLMVIRGEKLFF,TGTGCCAGCAGCTTAATGGTCATCCGGGGTGAAAAACTGTTTTTT
TRBJ1-4,TRBV29-1,TRBD1,.,CSGAYRGLNEKLFF,TGCAGCGGGGCCTACAGGGGACTCAATGAAAAACTGTTTTTT
TRBJ2-3,TRBV9,.,.,CASSAGIQADTQYF,TGTGCCAGCAGCGCCGGGATCCAGGCAGATACGCAGTATTTT
TRBJ2-6,TRBV5-4,.,.,CASSLGRTYSGANVLTF,TGTGCCAGCAGCTTGGGACGAACATACTCTGGGGCCAACGTCCTGACTTTC
TRBJ2-1,TRBV13,TRBD2,few,CASEGLAGDNEQFF,TGTGCCAGCGAGGGACTAGCGGGAGACAATGAGCAGTTCTTC
TRBJ2-5,TRBV9,.,.,CASSAESETQYF,TGTGCCAGCAGCGCGGAGTCAGAGACCCAGTACTTC
TRBJ2-5,TRBV7-6,TRBD1,.,CASSLAGTGTETQYF,TGTGCCAGCAGCTTAGCGGGGACAGGGACGGAGACCCAGTACTTC
TRBJ1-5,TRBV7-9,.,few,CASSLEGSQPQHF,TGTGCCAGCAGCTTAGAAGGAAGTCAGCCCCAGCATTTT
TRBJ1-2,TRBV9,TRBD1,.,CASRTPGQGSGYTF,TGTGCCAGCAGGACGCCGGGACAGGGATCTGGCTACACCTTC
TRBJ1-2,TRBV28,.,.,CASSSLGGPGGYTF,TGTGCCAGCAGTTCCCTCGGGGGTCCCGGTGGCTACACCTTC
TRBJ2-7,TRBV29-1,TRBD1,.,CSVEDRGTGGEQYF,TGCAGCGTTGAAGATCGAGGGACAGGGGGCGAGCAGTACTTC
TRBJ2-2,TRBV19,.,.,CASTLQVVTGELFF,TGTGCCAGTACATTACAGGTAGTGACCGGGGAGCTGTTTTTT
TRBJ1-2,TRBV7-9,TRBD1,.,CASSLGQFYGYTF,TGTGCCAGCAGCTTGGGACAGTTCTATGGCTACACCTTC
TRBJ2-1,TRBV5-5,.,.,CASSLQPIGLTNNEQFF,TGTGCCAGCAGCTTGCAACCGATCGGACTAACAAACAATGAGCAGTTCTTC
TRBJ2-6,TRBV18,.,.,CASSPTRSRANVLTF,TGTGCCAGCTCACCAACAAGATCTCGGGCCAACGTCCTGACTTTC
TRBJ1-5,TRBV19,.,.,CASSIGGGGVGPQHF,TGTGCCAGTAGTATTGGTGGTGGAGGGGTAGGGCCCCAGCATTTT
TRBJ1-3,TRBV6-4,.,.,CASIQQTVTGNTIYF,TGTGCCAGCATACAACAGACGGTCACTGGAAACACCATATATTTT
TRBJ2-3,TRBV24-1,.,few,CATSDFRTETQYF,TGTGCCACCAGTGATTTTCGGACAGAAACGCAGTATTTT
TRBJ1-5,TRBV4-1,TRBD1,.,CASSQDSDRGSQPQHF,TGCGCCAGCAGCCAAGATTCGGACAGGGGAAGTCAGCCCCAGCATTTT
TRBJ1-5,TRBV6-4,.,few,CASSDSLRHSNQPQHF,TGTGCCAGCAGTGACTCCCTCCGCCATAGCAATCAGCCCCAGCATTTT
TRBJ1-2,TRBV19,TRBD1,.,CASSNPGQQGYGYTF,TGTGCCAGTAGTAACCCGGGACAGCAAGGCTATGGCTACACCTTC
TRBJ2-5,TRBV6-5,TRBD2,.,CANSLLRRGETQYF,TGTGCCAACAGTTTGCTCCGGCGGGGGGAGACCCAGTACTTC
TRBJ1-2,TRBV10-3,TRBD1,.,CATLPGQNYGYTF,TGTGCCACCTTACCGGGACAGAACTATGGCTACACCTTC
TRBJ2-5,TRBV10-3,TRBD2,.,CATRLTSGGWGETQYF,TGTGCCACGCGCCTGACTAGCGGGGGATGGGGAGAGACCCAGTACTTC
TRBJ2-7,TRBV6-5,.,.,CASSYDWGESGEQYF,TGTGCCAGCAGTTACGATTGGGGGGAATCGGGTGAGCAGTACTTC
TRBJ2-5,TRBV5-1,TRBD2,.,CASSLGGAGGRETQYF,TGCGCCAGCAGCTTGGGTGGAGCGGGGGGGCGCGAGACCCAGTACTTC
TRBJ2-1,TRBV24-1,.,.,CATSDWRDRGNEQFF,TGTGCCACCAGTGATTGGCGGGACCGAGGGAATGAGCAGTTCTTC
TRBJ2-7,TRBV2,.,.,CASDTGIHEQYF,TGTGCCAGCGACACAGGGATCCACGAGCAGTACTTC
TRBJ1-3,TRBV7-8,.,once,CASSLDRRNTIYF,TGTGCCAGCAGCTTAGATCGCAGAAACACCATATATTTT
TRBJ2-2,TRBV4-1,.,once,CASTRPQGGLWTGELFF,TGCGCCAGCACCCGACCCCAGGGGGGCTTATGGACCGGGGAGCTGTTTTTT
TRBJ1-5,TRBV11-2,TRBD1,.,CASSFTGADQPQHF,TGTGCCAGCAGCTTTACAGGGGCAGATCAGCCCCAGCATTTT
TRBJ2-7,TRBV6-2/TRBV6-3,TRBD2,.,CASSYRLIPGPGWREDYEQYF,TGTGCCAGCAGTTACCGCTTAATCCCGGGGCCAGGGTGGCGGGAGGACTACGAGCAGTACTTC
TRBJ2-5,TRBV7-2,.,.,CASSGGSSIGETQYF,TGTGCCAGCAGCGGAGGGTCGTCAATCGGGGAGACCCAGTACTTC
TRBJ1-1,TRBV5-1,TRBD1,.,CASSPQGTEAFF,TGCGCCAGCAGCCCACAGGGGACTGAAGCTTTCTTT
TRBJ1-2,TRBV4-1,TRBD1,.,CASSQAPGQEHYGYTF,TGCGCCAGCAGCCAAGCCCCGGGACAGGAACACTATGGCTACACCTTC